This T cell receptor beta chain was profiled in a study of blood T cell repertoires in COVID-19. Turning to the study itself: COVID-19 samples, acute and convalescent, were from the United States, Italy and Spain.

In assigning cohorts, the study relied on participant-reported clinical history. Trimming pared 4 bases from V and 3 bases from J, leaving 5 bases between. CDR3 length equals 11 residues. CDR1 and CDR2 (germline): SQVTM, ANQGSEA. Study processing details: Amplified reference gene primers provided the basis for estimating nucleated cell counts. The data were produced by immunoSEQ multiplex PCR, yet TCRdb's version contains in-frame clones alone and is incomplete. The V and J calls and the clone size are those of that table, but D and trimming were determined from the DNA. This table holds 150,000 to 200,000 clones, about 88% found once.

The clonotype comes from a woman aged 35 to 49 in a cohort exposed to, infected with or recovered from COVID-19 (not recorded which). Material for sequencing was PBMCs or T cells enriched from blood (not recorded which). The chain links TRBV29-1 to TRBJ2-3; no clear D gene. CDR3 residues: CSVGQTDTQYF. CDR3 coding DNA: TGCAGCGTTGGGCAGACAGATACGCAGTATTTT.